These T cell receptor beta chains were read from a single sample in a study of human CD4 T cells and Enterobacteriaceae. Method: immunoSEQ multiplex PCR; TCRdb's copy keeps in-frame clones and lacks some. The table includes fewer than 35,000 clones, approximately 81% detected once. Sequencing was done on a sample of memory CD4+ T cells from blood. All receptors come from a human donor in good health. Both conserved end residues are part of each CDR3. A D gene is named only where the DNA matches it firmly. Size is stated for part of the rows, as once, few or many counts, or as a class when the clone is expanded.

J gene,clone size,V gene,D gene,CDR3 protein,CDR3 DNA
TRBJ1-1,once,TRBV7-8,TRBD1,CASSSPGQGTEAFF,TGTGCCAGCAGCTCCCCGGGACAGGGGACTGAAGCTTTCTTT
TRBJ2-7,once,TRBV9,TRBD1,CASSPLTGAYEQYF,TGTGCCAGCAGCCCTTTGACAGGGGCCTACGAGCAGTACTTC
TRBJ2-2,once,TRBV6-1,NA,CASSLPWGTGELFF,TGTGCCAGCAGCCTCCCCTGGGGCACAGGGGAGCTGTTTTTT
TRBJ1-4,NA,TRBV11-2,NA,CASSLAYGLNEKLFF,TGTGCCAGCAGCTTAGCATACGGGCTTAATGAAAAACTGTTTTTT
TRBJ2-3,NA,TRBV11-2,TRBD1,CASSSDRVTDTQYF,TGTGCCAGCAGCTCGGACAGGGTCACAGATACGCAGTATTTT
TRBJ2-1,few,TRBV6-5,NA,CASSSQGRLSYNEQFF,TGTGCCAGCAGTTCCCAGGGCCGACTCTCCTACAATGAGCAGTTCTTC
TRBJ1-2,NA,TRBV27,NA,CASSSTGVSGFWGAYGYTF,TGTGCCAGCAGTTCAACAGGAGTATCGGGATTTTGGGGGGCCTATGGCTACACCTTC
TRBJ2-4,NA,TRBV27,NA,CASSFGGVLAKNIQYF,TGTGCCAGCAGTTTTGGAGGGGTTCTAGCCAAAAACATTCAGTACTTC
TRBJ2-7,few,TRBV6-6,NA,CASSYGYGEQYF,TGTGCCAGCAGTTATGGATATGGGGAGCAGTACTTC
TRBJ2-7,NA,TRBV21-1,NA,CASSKGTPLAGVPYEQYF,TGTGCCAGCAGCAAAGGAACCCCCCTAGCGGGTGTACCCTACGAGCAGTACTTC
TRBJ2-7,NA,TRBV6-5,TRBD1,CASGKDRGIHEQYF,TGTGCCAGCGGGAAGGACAGGGGAATTCACGAGCAGTACTTC
TRBJ2-3,NA,TRBV7-2,NA,CASSPTGLKTDTQYF,TGTGCCAGCAGCCCGACGGGATTAAAAACAGATACGCAGTATTTT
TRBJ1-5,NA,TRBV19,NA,CASREQGGGNQPQHF,TGTGCCAGTAGGGAACAGGGAGGTGGCAATCAGCCCCAGCATTTT
TRBJ2-5,NA,TRBV6-5,TRBD1,CASSYLNRGQETQYF,TGTGCCAGCAGTTACCTCAACAGGGGACAAGAGACCCAGTACTTC
TRBJ2-7,NA,TRBV28,NA,CASGHGYHRKSSYEQYF,TGTGCCAGCGGACACGGATACCATCGAAAGAGCTCCTACGAGCAGTACTTC
TRBJ1-4,NA,TRBV6-6,NA,CASRRLATNEKLFF,TGTGCCAGCAGGAGACTTGCAACTAATGAAAAACTGTTTTTT
TRBJ2-7,NA,TRBV7-9,TRBD1,CASSFFQGVENEQYF,TGTGCCAGCAGCTTCTTTCAGGGGGTGGAAAACGAGCAGTACTTC
TRBJ1-5,NA,TRBV6-1,TRBD1,CASSARTGDRQPQHF,TGTGCCAGCAGCGCCAGGACAGGGGATCGTCAGCCCCAGCATTTT
TRBJ2-3,few,TRBV7-2,NA,CASSLYADTQYF,TGTGCCAGCAGCTTATACGCAGATACGCAGTATTTT
TRBJ2-7,NA,TRBV6-1,TRBD1,CASSLNPVTGAEQYF,TGTGCCAGCAGTCTTAACCCGGTCACAGGGGCCGAGCAGTACTTC
TRBJ2-4,NA,TRBV19,TRBD1,CASSFSDRGQNIQYF,TGTGCCAGTAGTTTCTCGGACAGGGGGCAAAACATTCAGTACTTC
TRBJ2-5,NA,TRBV30,NA,CAWSDTTQYF,TGTGCCTGGTCCGATACGACCCAGTACTTC
TRBJ2-3,few,TRBV6-5,NA,CASSSSRTRRYF,TGTGCCAGCAGTTCCTCACGGACACGGAGGTATTTT
TRBJ1-3,NA,TRBV12-5,TRBD1,CASGFSGTGVMRGNTIYF,TGTGCTAGTGGTTTCTCCGGGACAGGGGTAATGAGGGGAAACACCATATATTTT
TRBJ1-6,NA,TRBV2,TRBD1,CASRPTGGVYNSPLHF,TGTGCCAGCAGACCGACAGGGGGCGTCTATAATTCACCCCTCCACTTT
TRBJ1-5,once,TRBV2,NA,CASSLRAKQPQHF,TGTGCCAGCAGTCTAAGGGCCAAACAGCCCCAGCATTTT
TRBJ2-1,NA,TRBV2,TRBD2,CASSEAASGNNEQFF,TGTGCCAGCAGTGAAGCGGCTAGCGGGAACAATGAGCAGTTCTTC
TRBJ2-5,NA,TRBV5-4,NA,CASSLGGTKETQYF,TGTGCCAGCAGCTTGGGTGGGACCAAAGAGACCCAGTACTTC
TRBJ1-4,NA,TRBV13,NA,CASSFGQGHEKLFF,TGTGCCAGCAGCTTCGGGCAGGGGCATGAAAAACTGTTTTTT
TRBJ1-2,once,TRBV19,TRBD1,CASSIRGQGGRAEHGYTF,TGTGCCAGTAGTATTAGGGGACAGGGTGGTCGGGCCGAACATGGCTACACCTTC
TRBJ2-3,once,TRBV7-2,NA,CASRPDSPLGDTQYF,TGTGCCAGCAGGCCGGACTCCCCTTTGGGAGATACGCAGTATTTT
TRBJ1-2,NA,TRBV6-6,TRBD1,CASSSTGNYGYTF,TGTGCCAGCAGTTCGACAGGGAACTATGGCTACACCTTC
TRBJ1-1,NA,TRBV2,NA,CASSRGHGNYKAFF,TGTGCCAGCAGCAGAGGACATGGGAACTATAAAGCTTTCTTT
TRBJ1-1,few,TRBV5-1,NA,CASSLSAVNTEAFF,TGCGCCAGCAGCTTGTCGGCAGTCAACACTGAAGCTTTCTTT
TRBJ2-5,NA,TRBV5-8,TRBD1,CASSRRTGGETQYF,TGTGCCAGCAGCAGACGGACAGGGGGGGAGACCCAGTACTTC
TRBJ2-7,once,TRBV5-6,TRBD1,CASSYRTGVNNEQYF,TGTGCCAGCAGCTACCGGACAGGGGTTAATAACGAGCAGTACTTC
TRBJ2-1,NA,TRBV29-1,NA,CSVDGPGNEQFF,TGCAGCGTGGATGGGCCGGGAAATGAGCAGTTCTTC
TRBJ1-2,few,TRBV5-1,NA,CASSLDRGYTF,TGCGCCAGCAGCTTGGACAGGGGCTACACCTTC
TRBJ1-4,NA,TRBV10-1,NA,CARPTPVGLRGEKLFF,TGCGCCAGACCGACACCCGTAGGTCTCCGCGGTGAAAAACTGTTTTTT
TRBJ2-7,NA,TRBV19,TRBD1,CASRTGTGTYEQYF,TGTGCCAGTAGAACCGGGACAGGGACCTACGAGCAGTACTTC
TRBJ2-3,NA,TRBV5-6,NA,CASSRGRERRTQYF,TGTGCCAGCAGCAGGGGAAGGGAACGGAGGACGCAGTATTTT
TRBJ2-7,NA,TRBV18,NA,CASSPSSYEQYF,TGTGCCAGCTCACCAAGCTCCTACGAGCAGTACTTC
TRBJ1-3,NA,TRBV5-5,NA,CASSSPADSGNTIYF,TGTGCCAGCAGCTCGCCGGCAGACTCTGGAAACACCATATATTTT
TRBJ2-2,NA,TRBV4-1,NA,CASSQAPDRPGELFF,TGCGCCAGCAGCCAAGCCCCTGATAGACCCGGGGAGCTGTTTTTT
TRBJ2-3,once,TRBV7-9,TRBD2,CASSPGLAGPTDTQYF,TGTGCCAGCAGCCCGGGACTAGCGGGGCCCACAGATACGCAGTATTTT
TRBJ1-2,NA,TRBV5-4,NA,CASSPGQRAGYTF,TGTGCCAGCAGCCCCGGACAGCGAGCTGGCTACACCTTC
TRBJ1-1,NA,TRBV6-1,NA,CASSAAGYEAFF,TGTGCCAGCAGTGCCGCAGGGTATGAAGCTTTCTTT
TRBJ1-1,NA,TRBV5-5,NA,CASSLGGFNTEAFF,TGTGCCAGCAGCTTGGGGGGGTTCAACACTGAAGCTTTCTTT
TRBJ2-6,NA,TRBV30,NA,CAWSSGAGGSLGANVLTF,TGTGCCTGGAGTTCCGGGGCCGGCGGGTCTCTGGGGGCCAACGTCCTGACTTTC